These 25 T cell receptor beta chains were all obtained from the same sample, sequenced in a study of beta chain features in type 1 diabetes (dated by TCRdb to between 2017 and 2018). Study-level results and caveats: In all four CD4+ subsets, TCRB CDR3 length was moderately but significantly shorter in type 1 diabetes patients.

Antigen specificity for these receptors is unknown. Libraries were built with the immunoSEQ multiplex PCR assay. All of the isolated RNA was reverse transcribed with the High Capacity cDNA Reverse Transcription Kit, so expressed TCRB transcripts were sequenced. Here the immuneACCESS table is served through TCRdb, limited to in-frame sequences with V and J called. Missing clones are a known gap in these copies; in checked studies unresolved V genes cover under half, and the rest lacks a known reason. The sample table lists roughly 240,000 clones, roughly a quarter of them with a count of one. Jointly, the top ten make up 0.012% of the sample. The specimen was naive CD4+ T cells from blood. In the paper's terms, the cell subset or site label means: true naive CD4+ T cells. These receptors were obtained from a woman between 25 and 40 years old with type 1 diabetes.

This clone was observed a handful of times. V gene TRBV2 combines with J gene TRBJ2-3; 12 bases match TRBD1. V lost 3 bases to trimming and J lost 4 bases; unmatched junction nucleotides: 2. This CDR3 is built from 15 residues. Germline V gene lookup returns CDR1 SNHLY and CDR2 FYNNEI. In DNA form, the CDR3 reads TGTGCCAGCAGTGAGGGGACAGGGGGCCCAGATACGCAGTATTTT. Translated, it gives CASSEGTGGPDTQYF.

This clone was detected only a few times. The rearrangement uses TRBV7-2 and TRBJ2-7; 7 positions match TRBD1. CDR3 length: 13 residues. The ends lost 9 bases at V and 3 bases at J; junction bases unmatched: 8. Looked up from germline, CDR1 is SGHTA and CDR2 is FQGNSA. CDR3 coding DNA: TGTGCCAGTGGGACAGCATCCCTCTACGAGCAGTACTTC. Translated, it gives CASGTASLYEQYF.

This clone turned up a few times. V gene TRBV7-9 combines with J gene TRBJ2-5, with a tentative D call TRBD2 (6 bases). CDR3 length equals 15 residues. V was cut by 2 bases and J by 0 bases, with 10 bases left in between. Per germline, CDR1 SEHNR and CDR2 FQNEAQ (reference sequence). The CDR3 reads CASSLSRDYQETQYF. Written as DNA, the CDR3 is TGTGCCAGCAGCTTAAGCAGGGACTACCAAGAGACCCAGTACTTC.

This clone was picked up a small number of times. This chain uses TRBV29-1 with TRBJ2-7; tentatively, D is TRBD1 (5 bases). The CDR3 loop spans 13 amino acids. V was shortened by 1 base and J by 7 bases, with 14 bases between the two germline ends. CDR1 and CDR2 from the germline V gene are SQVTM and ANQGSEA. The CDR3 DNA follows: TGCAGCGTTGAAGGTATGGGGCCAGGGGAGCAGTACTTC. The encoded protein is CSVEGMGPGEQYF.

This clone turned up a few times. The CDR3 coding sequence is TGCAGCGTTAAGTCAGGGGCGCCCGATACGCAGTATTTT. Translating it yields CSVKSGAPDTQYF. J is TRBJ2-3 and V is TRBV29-1; possibly TRBD1 for D (6 bases). The germline gives CDR1 SQVTM, CDR2 ANQGSEA. V lost 5 bases, J lost 6 bases, and 15 bases lay in between. The CDR3 length is 13 residues.

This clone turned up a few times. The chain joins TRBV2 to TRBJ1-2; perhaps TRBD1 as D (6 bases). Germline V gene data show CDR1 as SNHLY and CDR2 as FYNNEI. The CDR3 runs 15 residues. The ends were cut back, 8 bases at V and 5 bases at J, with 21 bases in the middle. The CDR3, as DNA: TGTGCCAGCCTCGCCGACGTGCAGGGGAATTATGGCTACACCTTC. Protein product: CASLADVQGNYGYTF.

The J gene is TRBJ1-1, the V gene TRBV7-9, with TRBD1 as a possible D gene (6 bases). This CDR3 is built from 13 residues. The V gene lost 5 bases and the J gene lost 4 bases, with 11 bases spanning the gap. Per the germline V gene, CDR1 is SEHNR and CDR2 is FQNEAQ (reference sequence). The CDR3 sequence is CASSPRGSTEAFF. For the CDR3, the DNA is TGTGCCAGCAGCCCCAGGGGTAGCACTGAAGCTTTCTTT. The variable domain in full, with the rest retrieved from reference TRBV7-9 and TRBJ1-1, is DTGVSQNPRHKITKRGQNVTFRCDPISEHNRLYWYRQTLGQGPEFLTYFQNEAQLEKSRLLSDRFSAERPKGSFSTLEIQRTEQGDSAMYLCASSPRGSTEAFFGQGTRLTVV.

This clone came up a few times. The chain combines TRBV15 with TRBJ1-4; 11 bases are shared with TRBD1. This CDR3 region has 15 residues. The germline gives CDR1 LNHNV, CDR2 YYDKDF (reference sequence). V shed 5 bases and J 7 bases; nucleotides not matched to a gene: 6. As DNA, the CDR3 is TGTGCCACCAGCGGCCAGGGGACAGGGGGTGAAAAACTGTTTTTT. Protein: CATSGQGTGGEKLFF. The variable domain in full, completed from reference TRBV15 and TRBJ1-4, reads DAMVIQNPRYQVTQFGKPVTLSCSQTLNHNVMYWYQQKSSQAPKLLFHYYDKDFNNEADTPDNFQSRRPNTSFCFLDIRSPGLGDTAMYLCATSGQGTGGEKLFFGSGTQLSVL.

Here the CDR3 reads CASTAHPGTGRAGELFF. CDR3 coding DNA: TGTGCCAGCACCGCTCATCCCGGGACAGGGAGGGCCGGGGAGCTGTTTTTT. The J gene is TRBJ2-2, the V gene TRBV9, with 9 bases identical to TRBD1. The CDR3 runs to 17 residues. V trimming: 6 bases; J trimming: 6 bases; junction bases outside the gene matches: 15. Per the germline V gene, CDR1 is SGDLS and CDR2 is YYNGEE.

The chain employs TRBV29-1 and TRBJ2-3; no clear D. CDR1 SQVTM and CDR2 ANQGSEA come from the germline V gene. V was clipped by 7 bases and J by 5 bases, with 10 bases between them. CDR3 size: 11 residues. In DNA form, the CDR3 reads TGCAGCGCCCGATCGGGAGATACGCAGTATTTT. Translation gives CSARSGDTQYF.

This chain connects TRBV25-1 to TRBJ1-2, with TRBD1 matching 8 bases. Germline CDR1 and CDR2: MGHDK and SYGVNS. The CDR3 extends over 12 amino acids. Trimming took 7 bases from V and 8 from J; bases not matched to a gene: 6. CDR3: CASTGQGIGYTF. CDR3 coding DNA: TGTGCCAGCACAGGACAGGGAATCGGCTACACCTTC.

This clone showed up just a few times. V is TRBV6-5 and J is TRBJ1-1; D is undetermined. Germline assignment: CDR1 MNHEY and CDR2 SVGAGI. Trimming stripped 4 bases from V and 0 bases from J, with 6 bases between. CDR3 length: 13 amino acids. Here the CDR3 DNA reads TGTGCCAGCAGTTCGGGGTTGAACACTGAAGCTTTCTTT. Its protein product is CASSSGLNTEAFF.

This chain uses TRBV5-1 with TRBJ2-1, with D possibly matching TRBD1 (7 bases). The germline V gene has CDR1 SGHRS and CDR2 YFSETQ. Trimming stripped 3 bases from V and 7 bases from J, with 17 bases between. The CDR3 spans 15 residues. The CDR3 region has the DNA TGCGCCAGCAGCTGGGACTCACAGGGGTGGAATGAGCAGTTCTTC. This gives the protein CASSWDSQGWNEQFF.

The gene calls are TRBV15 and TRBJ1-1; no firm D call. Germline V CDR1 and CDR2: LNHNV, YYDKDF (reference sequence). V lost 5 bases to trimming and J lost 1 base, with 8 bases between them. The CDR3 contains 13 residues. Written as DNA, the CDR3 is TGTGCCACCAGCCTGATAGAGAACACTGAAGCTTTCTTT. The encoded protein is CATSLIENTEAFF. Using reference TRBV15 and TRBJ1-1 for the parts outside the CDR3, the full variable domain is DAMVIQNPRYQVTQFGKPVTLSCSQTLNHNVMYWYQQKSSQAPKLLFHYYDKDFNNEADTPDNFQSRRPNTSFCFLDIRSPGLGDTAMYLCATSLIENTEAFFGQGTRLTVV.

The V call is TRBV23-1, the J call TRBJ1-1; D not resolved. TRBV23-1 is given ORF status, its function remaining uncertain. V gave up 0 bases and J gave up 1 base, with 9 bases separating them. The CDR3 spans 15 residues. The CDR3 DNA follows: TGCGCCAGCAGTCAATCACCACCAGGGAACACTGAAGCTTTCTTT. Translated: CASSQSPPGNTEAFF.

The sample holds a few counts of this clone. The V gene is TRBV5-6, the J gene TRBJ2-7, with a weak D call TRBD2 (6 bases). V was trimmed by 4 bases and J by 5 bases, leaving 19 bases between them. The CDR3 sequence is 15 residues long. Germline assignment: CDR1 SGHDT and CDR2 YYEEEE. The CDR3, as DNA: TGTGCCAGCAGCCGAATGAGGAGGGCCCTCAACGAGCAGTACTTC. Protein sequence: CASSRMRRALNEQYF. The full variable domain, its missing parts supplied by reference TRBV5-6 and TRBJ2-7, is DAGVTQSPTHLIKTRGQQVTLRCSPKSGHDTVSWYQQALGQGPQFIFQYYEEEERQRGNFPDRFSGHQFPNYSSELNVNALLLGDSALYLCASSRMRRALNEQYFGPGTRLTVT.

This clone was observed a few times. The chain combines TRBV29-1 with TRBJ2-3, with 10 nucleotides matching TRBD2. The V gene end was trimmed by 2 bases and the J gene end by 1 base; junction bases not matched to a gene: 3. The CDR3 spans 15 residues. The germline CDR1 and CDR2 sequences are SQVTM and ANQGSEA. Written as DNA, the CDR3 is TGCAGCGTTGAAAGGCTAGCGGGAGGCACAGATACGCAGTATTTT. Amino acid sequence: CSVERLAGGTDTQYF.

The CDR3 reads CASSYTGGGEQFF. The CDR3 DNA sequence: TGTGCCAGCAGCTACACAGGGGGGGGTGAGCAGTTCTTC. The J gene is TRBJ2-1, the V gene TRBV7-2, with D perhaps TRBD1 (8 bases). This CDR3 has 13 residues. Germline V gene sequence: CDR1 SGHTA, CDR2 FQGNSA. The V end was cut by 4 bases, the J end by 9 bases, with 13 bases between.

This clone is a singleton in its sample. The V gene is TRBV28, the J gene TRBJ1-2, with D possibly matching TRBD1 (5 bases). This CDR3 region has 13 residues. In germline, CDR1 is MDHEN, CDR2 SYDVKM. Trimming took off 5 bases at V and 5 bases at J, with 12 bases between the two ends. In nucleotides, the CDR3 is TGTGCCAGCAGTCCAGGGAGGGAATATGGCTACACCTTC. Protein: CASSPGREYGYTF.

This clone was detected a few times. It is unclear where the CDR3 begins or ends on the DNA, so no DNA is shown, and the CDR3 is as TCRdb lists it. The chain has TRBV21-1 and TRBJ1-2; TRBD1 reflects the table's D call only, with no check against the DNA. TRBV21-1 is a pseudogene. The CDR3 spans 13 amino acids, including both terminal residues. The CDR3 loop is CASKVGQGNGYTF.

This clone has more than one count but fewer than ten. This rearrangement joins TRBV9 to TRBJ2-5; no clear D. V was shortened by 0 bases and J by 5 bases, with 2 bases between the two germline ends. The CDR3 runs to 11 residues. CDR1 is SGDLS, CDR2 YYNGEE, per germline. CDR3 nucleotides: TGTGCCAGCAGCGTAGCGGAGACCCAGTACTTC. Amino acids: CASSVAETQYF.

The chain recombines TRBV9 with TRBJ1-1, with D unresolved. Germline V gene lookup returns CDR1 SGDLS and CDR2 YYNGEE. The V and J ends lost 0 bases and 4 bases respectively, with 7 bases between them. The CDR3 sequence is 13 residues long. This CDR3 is CASSVASLTEAFF. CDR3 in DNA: TGTGCCAGCAGCGTAGCTTCACTCACTGAAGCTTTCTTT. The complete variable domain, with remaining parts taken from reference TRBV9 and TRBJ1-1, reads DSGVTQTPKHLITATGQRVTLRCSPRSGDLSVYWYQQSLDQGLQFLIQYYNGEERAKGNILERFSAQQFPDLHSELNLSSLELGDSALYFCASSVASLTEAFFGQGTRLTVV.

The CDR3 region is CASRAGRGSYEQYF. DNA of the CDR3: TGTGCCAGCAGAGCGGGTCGGGGTTCCTACGAGCAGTACTTC. V usage is TRBV7-9 and J usage is TRBJ2-7; D possibly corresponds to TRBD2 (6 bases). V was trimmed by 6 bases and J by 1 base, leaving 13 bases between them. Germline V lookup: CDR1 SEHNR, CDR2 FQNEAQ (reference sequence). This CDR3 region has 14 residues.

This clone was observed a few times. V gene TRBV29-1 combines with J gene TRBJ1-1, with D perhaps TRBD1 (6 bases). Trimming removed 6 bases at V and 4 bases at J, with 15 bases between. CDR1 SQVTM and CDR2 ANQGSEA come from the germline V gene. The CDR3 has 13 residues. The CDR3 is CSVEQGPLTEAFF. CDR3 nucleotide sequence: TGCAGCGTGGAACAGGGTCCTCTCACTGAAGCTTTCTTT.

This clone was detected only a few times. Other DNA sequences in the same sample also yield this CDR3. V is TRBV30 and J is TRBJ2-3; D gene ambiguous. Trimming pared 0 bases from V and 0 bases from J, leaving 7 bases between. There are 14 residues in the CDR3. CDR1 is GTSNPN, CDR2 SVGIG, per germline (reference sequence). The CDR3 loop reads CAWSVGGSTDTQYF. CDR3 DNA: TGTGCCTGGAGTGTAGGCGGAAGCACAGATACGCAGTATTTT.